The 32 T cell receptor beta chains reported below all come from one sample, sequenced in a study of siplizumab effects on memory and regulatory T cells. The method was immunoSEQ multiplex PCR; TCRdb's version includes in-frame clones alone and lacks a portion of them. The sample holds over 35,000 clones, around 90% seen once. Sequenced sample: naive CD4+ T cells sorted from blood. All receptors derive from a human donor in good health.

The chain combines TRBV7-3 with TRBJ2-1; the match to TRBD2 covers 10 bases. The length of the CDR3 is 16 residues. The V and J ends lost 1 base and 9 bases, in that order; junction bases with no gene match: 9. Looked up from germline, CDR1 is SGHTA and CDR2 is FQGTGA. This CDR3 reads CASSLKGPAGGTEQFF. The CDR3 DNA is TGTGCCAGCAGCTTAAAGGGGCCAGCGGGAGGGACTGAGCAGTTCTTC.

The chain links TRBV5-1 to TRBJ2-7; TRBD1 agrees at 8 bases. CDR3 size: 15 residues. Germline CDR1 and CDR2: SGHRS and YFSETQ. V trimming: 3 bases; J trimming: 0 bases; junction bases outside the gene matches: 5. Here the CDR3 DNA reads TGCGCCAGCAGCTACCGGACAGGGAGCTCCTACGAGCAGTACTTC. It encodes CASSYRTGSSYEQYF.

This chain connects TRBV15 to TRBJ1-4; 9 nucleotides line up with TRBD1. This CDR3 is 16 amino acids long. V shed 3 bases and J 8 bases; nucleotides not matched to a gene: 10. Germline V CDR1 and CDR2: LNHNV, YYDKDF (reference sequence). The chain's CDR3 is CATSSGLGQGREKLFF. The CDR3, as DNA: TGTGCCACCAGCAGTGGTTTGGGACAGGGAAGGGAAAAACTGTTTTTT.

The chain employs TRBV19 and TRBJ2-3; possibly TRBD2 for D (6 bases). Deletions cut 1 base from V and 5 bases from J, with 13 bases between. The germline V gene has CDR1 LNHDA and CDR2 SQIVND (reference sequence). The CDR3 spans 15 residues. Here the CDR3 DNA reads TGTGCCAGTAGTATAGGTGGCGGGATGGTAGATACGCAGTATTTT. Protein product: CASSIGGGMVDTQYF.

V and J are TRBV5-1 and TRBJ2-5; the D call may be TRBD1 or TRBD2 (6 bases each). V dropped 4 bases and J dropped 4 bases, with 11 bases sitting between them. Germline-derived CDR1 and CDR2 are SGHRS and YFSETQ. This CDR3 contains 13 residues. This chain's CDR3 is CASSLQGGETQYF. The CDR3, as DNA: TGCGCCAGCAGCCTACAGGGAGGAGAGACCCAGTACTTC.

The sample holds a few counts of this clone. The rearrangement uses TRBV2 and TRBJ1-6; D is possibly TRBD1 (6 bases). Per germline, CDR1 SNHLY and CDR2 FYNNEI. This CDR3 comprises 14 residues. The V end lost 8 bases, the J end lost 8 bases, and 16 bases lay between the germline ends. The CDR3 spells CASSIGQLYSPLHF. The CDR3 coding sequence is TGTGCCAGCTCGATCGGACAGTTATATTCACCCCTCCACTTT.

This clone was seen a single time. The genes are TRBV19 and TRBJ2-2; D gene uncertain. The ends were cut back, 3 bases at V and 6 bases at J, with 5 bases in the middle. CDR1 and CDR2 (germline): LNHDA, SQIVND (reference sequence). The length of the CDR3 is 12 residues. CDR3 protein: CASSMDPGELFF. The CDR3 DNA is TGTGCCAGTAGTATGGACCCCGGGGAGCTGTTTTTT.

A word on this clone: The conserved phenylalanine or tryptophan normally closing the CDR3 is absent here, so this likely arose from a read error. The limits of the CDR3 on the DNA are not certain, so only TCRdb's listed CDR3 is given. The rearrangement links TRBV19 to TRBJ1-1. A total of 9 residues make up the CDR3, ends included. Germline V gene data show CDR1 as LNHDA and CDR2 as SQIVND (reference sequence). The CDR3: CASLPRTAV.

The rearrangement links TRBV29-1 to TRBJ2-7; TRBD1 matches 9 bases. Germline CDR1 is SQVTM and CDR2 is ANQGSEA. The CDR3 has 12 residues. V trimming: 4 bases; J trimming: 3 bases; junction bases outside the gene matches: 1. CDR3 nucleotides: TGCAGCGTTGCGGGACAGGGCTACGAGCAGTACTTC. Its translation: CSVAGQGYEQYF.

The chain joins TRBV28 to TRBJ2-2; no definite D call. Trimming took off 4 bases at V and 5 bases at J, with 8 bases between the two ends. Germline V CDR1 and CDR2: MDHEN, SYDVKM. The CDR3 consists of 13 residues. This CDR3 reads CASSSHTTGELFF. CDR3 nucleotide sequence: TGTGCCAGCAGTTCCCACACGACCGGGGAGCTGTTTTTT.

The rearrangement links TRBV29-1 to TRBJ2-5; D is unclear. Trimming took 3 bases from V and 4 from J, leaving 9 bases between them. Germline CDR1 is SQVTM and CDR2 is ANQGSEA. CDR3 length equals 12 residues. CDR3 sequence (DNA): TGCAGCGTTGAGGGGATCTCAGAGACCCAGTACTTC. Its protein product is CSVEGISETQYF.

This chain connects TRBV18 to TRBJ2-2; possible D gene TRBD2, 6 bases. Germline lookup yields CDR1 KGHSH and CDR2 LQKENI. This CDR3 is 16 amino acids long. Trimming left V 3 bases short and J 4 bases short, with 15 bases between. The CDR3 DNA sequence: TGTGCCAGCTCACCGGGGGGAAACGCGGGCACCGGGGAGCTGTTTTTT. Translation gives CASSPGGNAGTGELFF.

The chain carries TRBV5-4 and TRBJ2-7; no clear D gene. There are 13 residues in the CDR3. Deletions cut 1 base from V and 2 bases from J, with 7 bases between. Germline V lookup: CDR1 SGHNT, CDR2 YYREEE (reference sequence). CDR3 coding DNA: TGTGCCAGCAGCTTGTCCGGTACCTACGAGCAGTACTTC. It is translated as CASSLSGTYEQYF.

The chain recombines TRBV4-2 with TRBJ2-2; TRBD1 matches 10 bases. The CDR3 length is 15 residues. Germline values: CDR1 LGHNA, CDR2 YNFKEQ. V lost 6 bases to trimming and J lost 6 bases; unmatched junction nucleotides: 7. The CDR3, as DNA: TGTGCCAGCAGTCGGGGGACAGGGGATGCCGGGGAGCTGTTTTTT. Translating gives CASSRGTGDAGELFF.

This clone was seen more than once but under ten times. CDR3 in DNA: TGTGCCAGCAGCTTAACAGGGCCCTATGGCTACACCTTC. Its protein is CASSLTGPYGYTF. The chain employs TRBV7-9 and TRBJ1-2; maybe TRBD1 (6 bases). The germline V gene has CDR1 SEHNR and CDR2 FQNEAQ (reference sequence). The V gene lost 2 bases and the J gene lost 4 bases, with 8 bases spanning the gap. The CDR3 contains 13 residues.

In its sample, this clone was seen once. This chain connects TRBV7-2 to TRBJ2-2; TRBD1 agrees at 7 bases. The junction had 8 bases not matched to a gene; V was cut back by 7 bases and J by 6 bases. Germline V gene sequence: CDR1 SGHTA, CDR2 FQGNSA. This CDR3 region has 14 residues. The CDR3 here is CASTRQGMAGELFF. For the CDR3, the DNA is TGTGCCAGCACCCGACAGGGTATGGCCGGGGAGCTGTTTTTT.

This chain uses TRBV10-2 with TRBJ2-7; the D is unclear. Germline V CDR1 and CDR2: WSHSY, SAAADI. This CDR3 has 14 residues. Trimming took off 3 bases at V and 2 bases at J, with 11 bases between the two ends. The CDR3 DNA sequence: TGCGCCAGCAGTGAAGGTCGCGGTCCCTACGAGCAGTACTTC. Its translation: CASSEGRGPYEQYF.

The rearrangement uses TRBV10-3 and TRBJ1-2; no reliable D call. The V and J ends lost 5 bases and 6 bases respectively, with 10 bases between them. CDR1 and CDR2 from the germline V gene are ENHRY and SYGVKD. CDR3 length equals 12 residues. CDR3 residues: CAISLDMNGYTF. CDR3 bases: TGTGCCATCAGTTTAGACATGAATGGCTACACCTTC.

The chain employs TRBV2 and TRBJ1-5; 9 bases are shared with TRBD1. V shed 8 bases and J 4 bases; nucleotides not matched to a gene: 6. The CDR3 runs 14 residues. Germline V lookup: CDR1 SNHLY, CDR2 FYNNEI. For the CDR3, the DNA is TGTGCCAGCGGGGGGACAGGGAGAAATCAGCCCCAGCATTTT. The encoded protein is CASGGTGRNQPQHF.

The chain employs TRBV4-2 and TRBJ2-4; TRBD2 matches at 10 bases. The V and J ends lost 4 bases and 0 bases, in that order; junction bases with no gene match: 9. This CDR3 is 18 amino acids long. CDR1 and CDR2 (germline): LGHNA, YNFKEQ. CDR3 amino acids: CASSRASGGALAKNIQYF. Written as DNA, the CDR3 is TGTGCCAGCAGCCGGGCTAGCGGGGGAGCCCTAGCCAAAAACATTCAGTACTTC.

The chain uses TRBV7-9 and TRBJ2-7, with D perhaps matching TRBD1 (6 bases). Germline V gene sequence: CDR1 SEHNR, CDR2 FQNEAQ (reference sequence). CDR3 length: 15 residues. V was trimmed by 0 bases and J by 0 bases, leaving 9 bases between them. CDR3 DNA: TGTGCCAGCAGCTTAGCTGCAGGGGCCTCCTACGAGCAGTACTTC. Translating gives CASSLAAGASYEQYF.

This chain links TRBV5-1 with TRBJ1-4; weak D call: TRBD1 (6 bases). The CDR3 length is 14 residues. Trimming removed 5 bases from V and 8 bases from J, with 16 bases in between. The germline V gene encodes CDR1 SGHRS and CDR2 YFSETQ. In DNA, the CDR3 is TGCGCCAGCAGGGTCTGGGACAATCAGGAAAAACTGTTTTTT. It is translated as CASRVWDNQEKLFF. Looking up the rest from reference TRBV5-1 and TRBJ1-4 gives the full variable domain: KAGVTQTPRYLIKTRGQQVTLSCSPISGHRSVSWYQQTPGQGLQFLFEYFSETQRNKGNFPGRFSGRQFSNSRSEMNVSTLELGDSALYLCASRVWDNQEKLFFGSGTQLSVL.

Regarding this clone: Its ends do not fully match the called genes, so a read error is possible. The chain recombines TRBV2 with TRBJ2-5; D might be TRBD1 (7 bases). This CDR3 region has 14 residues. Germline values: CDR1 SNHLY, CDR2 FYNNEI. CDR3 sequence (DNA): TGTGCCAGCAGGGAGGGACAGCCCCAAGGGACCCAGTACTTC. Translation: CASREGQPQGTQYF.

Of note for this clone: The junction departs from germline at one end; a sequencing error may be responsible. The chain combines TRBV18 with TRBJ1-3, with 9 bases identical to TRBD1. There are 15 residues in the CDR3. Germline V gives CDR1 KGHSH, CDR2 LQKENI. For the CDR3, the DNA is TGTGCCAGCTCCCCACAGGGGGCCGTTGGAAACACCATATATTTT. As protein: CASSPQGAVGNTIYF.

V and J are TRBV5-1 and TRBJ2-1; 8 nucleotides agree with TRBD1. This CDR3 contains 13 residues. Germline CDR1 is SGHRS and CDR2 is YFSETQ. The trim removed 4 bases at V and 8 bases at J, leaving 5 bases unmatched. The CDR3 region is CASSLDRVHEQFF. Here the CDR3 DNA reads TGCGCCAGCAGCCTGGACAGGGTTCATGAGCAGTTCTTC.

J is TRBJ2-2 and V is TRBV27, with D tentatively TRBD1 or TRBD2 (6 bases each). The germline V gene encodes CDR1 MNHEY and CDR2 SMNVEV (reference sequence). The CDR3 is 15 residues long. Trimming left V 9 bases short and J 2 bases short, with 16 bases between. CDR3 in DNA: TGTGCCAGTCAGAGGGGGGCTAGAAACACCGGGGAGCTGTTTTTT. This encodes CASQRGARNTGELFF.

This chain connects TRBV2 to TRBJ1-5, with 9 bases identical to TRBD1. CDR3 length: 14 residues. V lost 6 bases, J lost 8 bases, and 8 bases stayed unmatched. CDR1 and CDR2 from the germline V gene are SNHLY and FYNNEI. This chain's CDR3 is CASRDGQGIKPQHF. The CDR3 region has the DNA TGTGCCAGCAGGGACGGACAGGGGATTAAGCCCCAGCATTTT.

The CDR3 DNA is TGTGCCAGTGGCTATAGTTCGGGAAGAAAAAGAGAGACCCAGTACTTC. It yields the protein CASGYSSGRKRETQYF. The rearrangement links TRBV19 to TRBJ2-5, with TRBD2 as a possible D gene (5 bases). The CDR3 extends over 16 amino acids. Germline CDR1 reads LNHDA; CDR2 reads SQIVND (reference sequence). V lost 8 bases to trimming and J lost 4 bases, with 23 bases between them. The full variable domain, completed using reference TRBV19 and TRBJ2-5, is DGGITQSPKYLFRKEGQNVTLSCEQNLNHDAMYWYRQDPGQGLRLIYYSQIVNDFQKGDIAEGYSVSREKKESFPLTVTSAQKNPTAFYLCASGYSSGRKRETQYFGPGTRLLVL.

The chain uses TRBV18 and TRBJ2-4; 8 bases map to TRBD2. The V and J ends lost 4 bases and 5 bases, in that order; junction bases with no gene match: 13. CDR3 size: 17 residues. Per the germline V gene, CDR1 is KGHSH and CDR2 is LQKENI. The CDR3 region has the DNA TGTGCCAGCTCACTAGGCGCAGCGGGGGATCGGGAAAACATTCAGTACTTC. Its translation is CASSLGAAGDRENIQYF.

The chain employs TRBV7-6 and TRBJ2-3; no clear D gene. From germline, CDR1 is SGHVS and CDR2 FNYEAQ. This CDR3 has 16 residues. V was trimmed by 5 bases and J by 2 bases, leaving 17 bases between them. CDR3 amino acids: CASSQPPGPPTDTQYF. The CDR3, as DNA: TGTGCCAGCAGCCAACCCCCCGGCCCTCCCACAGATACGCAGTATTTT.

The sample holds one count of this clone. CDR3 in amino acids: CASSQPPYEQFF. The DNA for the CDR3 is TGTGCCAGCAGCCAACCGCCGTATGAGCAGTTCTTC. The J gene is TRBJ2-1, the V gene TRBV7-9; D is unresolved. CDR1 is SEHNR and CDR2 is FQNEAQ in the germline V gene (reference sequence). With 5 bases removed from V and 8 bases from J, the gap between germline ends came to 10 bases. This CDR3 contains 12 residues.

CDR3 coding DNA: TGCAGCGTCTTACAGGGCTCTGGAAACACCATATATTTT. Protein: CSVLQGSGNTIYF. V gene TRBV29-1 combines with J gene TRBJ1-3, with D possibly TRBD1 on 6 matching bases. This CDR3 region has 13 residues. The germline gives CDR1 SQVTM, CDR2 ANQGSEA. Trimming pared 6 bases from V and 0 bases from J, leaving 9 bases between.